A selection of T cell receptor beta chains follows, all from one sample in a study of quantifying T cell responses using KT2 cells. TCRdb analysed the UMI-ligation and nested PCR reads with MiXCR anew, one entry per CDR3 protein. The sample includes about 33,000 distinct CDR3 sequences, about 9.3% of them seen just once. Material for sequencing was PBMCs spiked with cells of the T cell clone KT2. All receptors derive from a human donor. The CDR3 runs from the conserved cysteine through the conserved F or W. The order of the fields is V gene, D gene, J gene, CDR3 protein. D genes are given only for firm matches.

>TRBV7-6|.|TRBJ1-1
CASSLDYRATEAFF
>TRBV20-1|.|TRBJ1-1
CSAPVSGGSTEAFF
>TRBV29-1|.|TRBJ1-1
CSGGGPGGTEAFF
>TRBV4-3|.|TRBJ2-1
CASSQDWGTPDKFF
>TRBV2|.|TRBJ2-1
CASSPGSTYNEQFF
>TRBV6-6|.|TRBJ2-3
CAIAQDTDTQYF
>TRBV12-3/TRBV12-4|TRBD2|TRBJ2-7
CASRGLAGGGEQYF
>TRBV4-3|.|TRBJ2-7
CASSQVSGASYEQYF
>TRBV11-2|.|TRBJ2-3
CASSLAHLYLGDTQYF
>TRBV3-1|TRBD1|TRBJ2-5
CASSQERDRGRGETQYF
>TRBV6-5|TRBD1|TRBJ2-7
CASSLGQSYEQYF
>TRBV20-1|.|TRBJ2-1
CSVYIGGRGNNEQFF
>TRBV24-1|.|TRBJ1-1
CATSGAGGETEAFF
>TRBV12-3/TRBV12-4|TRBD1|TRBJ1-1
CASSSQGASTEAFF
>TRBV7-8|.|TRBJ2-1
CASSLQASDNEQFF
>TRBV27|TRBD2|TRBJ2-7
CASSFSGPYEQYF
>TRBV6-6|.|TRBJ1-3
CASTQTRQGNTIYF
>TRBV14|TRBD1|TRBJ1-1
CASSLHRGAGEAFF
>TRBV11-2|.|TRBJ2-6
CASSLAAGPSNVLTF
>TRBV7-9|.|TRBJ1-1
CASSLGDAEAFF
>TRBV7-2|.|TRBJ2-3
CASSLVGTVSTDTQYF
>TRBV19|.|TRBJ2-6
CASSIDPGANVLTF
>TRBV11-2|TRBD2|TRBJ2-1
CASSFASGGNNEQFF
>TRBV29-1|TRBD2|TRBJ2-1
CSVRTSGSSYNEQFF
>TRBV29-1|.|TRBJ1-2
CSVGDPGVNYGYTF
>TRBV29-1|TRBD1|TRBJ2-7
CSATGQAGGSYEQYF
>TRBV6-1|.|TRBJ2-4
CASSPLGGFGAKNIQYF
>TRBV4-1|TRBD1|TRBJ1-1
CASSYPFRGQGVTEAFF
>TRBV4-2|TRBD2|TRBJ2-3
CASSPLSSGEFTDTQYF
>TRBV30|.|TRBJ2-5
CAWGQYQETQYF
>TRBV13|.|TRBJ2-3
CASSSPRGGTDTQYF
>TRBV5-1|.|TRBJ2-7
CASRHSPHEQYF
>TRBV20-1|.|TRBJ2-2
CSAFGANTGELFF
>TRBV7-9|TRBD1|TRBJ2-3
CASSPDRGADTQYF
>TRBV24-1|.|TRBJ2-1
CATSDPRTLPDSYNEQFF
>TRBV7-8|.|TRBJ1-1
CASSLAGPAGTEAFF
>TRBV4-3|.|TRBJ2-7
CASSQVLRGWYEQYF
>TRBV6-1|.|TRBJ1-2
CASSEPGTVFNYGYTF
>TRBV6-4|TRBD2|TRBJ2-1
CASSDEREGKEQFF
>TRBV11-2|TRBD1|TRBJ2-2
CASSLDGQGAGGELFF
>TRBV6-5|TRBD2|TRBJ2-3
CASSPTSGRARDTQYF
>TRBV25-1|TRBD2|TRBJ2-1
CASSDYSGRAINEQFF
>TRBV11-2|TRBD1|TRBJ2-7
CASSLAPDRASEQYF
>TRBV7-9|.|TRBJ1-1
CASSYPGDPEAFF
>TRBV6-5|TRBD1|TRBJ1-2
CASSPGTGGPYGYTF
>TRBV6-6|TRBD1|TRBJ2-3
CASSSGGAGTDTQYF
>TRBV14|.|TRBJ1-5
CASSQDLLQPQHF
>TRBV6-2/TRBV6-3|.|TRBJ1-2
CASSYRGGGYTF
>TRBV7-9|TRBD2|TRBJ2-1
CANPPWGGRIEQFF
>TRBV29-1|TRBD2|TRBJ2-7
CSVRTSGRWEQYF
>TRBV5-1|TRBD1|TRBJ2-7
CASRAGTGPSYEQYF
>TRBV7-2|.|TRBJ1-2
CASSLLRGIDGYTF
>TRBV5-1|.|TRBJ2-7
CASTPSNRGGYEQYF